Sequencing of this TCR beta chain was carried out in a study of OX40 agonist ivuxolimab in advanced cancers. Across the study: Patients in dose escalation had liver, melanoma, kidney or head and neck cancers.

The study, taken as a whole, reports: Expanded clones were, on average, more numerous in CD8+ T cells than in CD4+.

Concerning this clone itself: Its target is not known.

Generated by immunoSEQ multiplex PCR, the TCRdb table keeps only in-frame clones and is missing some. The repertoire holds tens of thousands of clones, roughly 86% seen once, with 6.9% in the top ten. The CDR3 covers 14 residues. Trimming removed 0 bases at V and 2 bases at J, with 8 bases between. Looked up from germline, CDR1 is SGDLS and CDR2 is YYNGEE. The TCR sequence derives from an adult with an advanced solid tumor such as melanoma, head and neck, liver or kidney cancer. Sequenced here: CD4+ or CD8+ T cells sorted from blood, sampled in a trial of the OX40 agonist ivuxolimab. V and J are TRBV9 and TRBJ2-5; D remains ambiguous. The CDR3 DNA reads TGTGCCAGCAGCGTAGCGGACCTACAAGAGACCCAGTACTTC. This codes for CASSVADLQETQYF.